This T cell receptor (beta chain) was captured in a study of shared clonotypes between healthy human individuals. TCRdb keeps only in-frame clones here, not all; method: immunoSEQ multiplex PCR. The data contain 2 million to 2.5 million clones, more than 85% of them singletons. The V end was cut by 5 bases, the J end by 1 base, with 12 bases between. The CDR3 extends over 14 amino acids. CDR1 SGHNT and CDR2 YENEEA come from the germline V gene. V is TRBV11-3 and J is TRBJ2-7; the D call may be TRBD1 or TRBD2 (5 bases each). Sequenced material: naive CD4+ T cells from PBMCs. Documented subset: CD45RA+ positively selected. This TCR came from a man between 18 and 35 years old in good health. Some clones in this sample may be carry-over from other donors' samples. CDR3 sequence (DNA): TGTGCCAGCAGCCCCGGGGCAGCGTCCTACGAGCAGTACTTC. This sequence encodes CASSPGAASYEQYF.